Presented here are 9 T cell receptor beta chains from one specimen sequenced in a study of cytomegalovirus exposure and HLA in healthy donors. The PCR made use of 60 Vbeta and 13 Jbeta primers. Sequenced by immunoSEQ multiplex PCR; TCRdb stores in-frame clones only, minus some. This repertoire shows about 130,000 clones, about 11% found once; its top ten account for around 5%. Sequencing used PBMCs. The source of these receptors is a young woman in good health and CMV-seropositive.

There are a few counts of this clone. The junction differs from germline at one of its ends, possibly a read error. The V call is TRBV5-6, the J call TRBJ2-7; D gene unclear. The CDR3 is made up of 12 amino acids. Germline V gene data show CDR1 as SGHDT and CDR2 as YYEEEE. CDR3 region: CASSFLTYGQYF. The CDR3 DNA reads as TGTGCCAGCAGCTTTCTTACCTACGGGCAGTACTTC. The whole variable domain, remainder taken from reference TRBV5-6 and TRBJ2-7, is DAGVTQSPTHLIKTRGQQVTLRCSPKSGHDTVSWYQQALGQGPQFIFQYYEEEERQRGNFPDRFSGHQFPNYSSELNVNALLLGDSALYLCASSFLTYGQYFGPGTRLTVT.

A note on this clone: The identical CDR3 is also encoded by other nucleotide sequences in the sample. The DNA of the CDR3 is TGTGCCTGGAGCGTCCTATGGGAGGGGACCCAGTACTTC. This translates into CAWSVLWEGTQYF. The J gene is TRBJ2-5, the V gene TRBV30; TRBD2 matches at 7 bases. The junction had 8 bases not matched to a gene; V was cut back by 3 bases and J by 7 bases. Germline V gene sequence: CDR1 GTSNPN, CDR2 SVGIG (reference sequence). The CDR3 is 13 amino acids.

This clone was detected a few times. DNA of the CDR3: TGTGCCATCGGTGGGAACAGTAACTCTGGAAACACCATATATTTT. Protein product: CAIGGNSNSGNTIYF. The rearrangement joins TRBV10-3 to TRBJ1-3; D not certain. Germline CDR1 reads ENHRY; CDR2 reads SYGVKD. Trimming took off 8 bases at V and 0 bases at J, with 14 bases between the two ends. The CDR3 loop spans 15 amino acids.

The chain recombines TRBV28 with TRBJ1-1, with D perhaps matching TRBD1 (5 bases). CDR1 is MDHEN and CDR2 is SYDVKM in the germline V gene. This CDR3 region has 16 residues. V gave up 2 bases and J gave up 0 bases, with 13 bases separating them. In DNA form, the CDR3 reads TGTGCCAGCAGTTTACGCCTAGGAGGGGTGAACACTGAAGCTTTCTTT. As protein: CASSLRLGGVNTEAFF.

The rearrangement uses TRBV5-1 and TRBJ1-1; possible D gene TRBD1, 5 bases. Germline V gene data show CDR1 as SGHRS and CDR2 as YFSETQ. V dropped 0 bases and J dropped 5 bases, with 14 bases sitting between them. This CDR3 region has 15 residues. The DNA for the CDR3 is TGCGCCAGCAGCTTGGTAACCGGGGGTCGGACTGAAGCTTTCTTT. Residues: CASSLVTGGRTEAFF.

The genes are TRBV5-4 and TRBJ1-1, with D possibly being TRBD1 (5 bases). The CDR3 is made up of 15 amino acids. Germline V gene sequence: CDR1 SGHNT, CDR2 YYREEE (reference sequence). Between the trimmed V and J ends, which lost 4 bases and 4 bases, there was a span of 17 bases. CDR3 in amino acids: CASSGGGAQATEAFF. CDR3 nucleotides: TGTGCCAGCAGCGGGGGAGGGGCTCAGGCCACTGAAGCTTTCTTT.

The V gene is TRBV30, the J gene TRBJ1-1; no clear D. Germline V lookup: CDR1 GTSNPN, CDR2 SVGIG (reference sequence). The V end lost 4 bases, the J end lost 0 bases, and 6 bases lay between the germline ends. This CDR3 has 12 residues. CDR3 residues: CAWNPVNTEAFF. CDR3 sequence (DNA): TGTGCCTGGAATCCCGTGAACACTGAAGCTTTCTTT.

This clone was counted only a few times. The rearrangement joins TRBV4-1 to TRBJ2-3; perhaps TRBD1 as D (5 bases). V lost 1 base and J 3 bases, leaving 17 bases between the germline ends. CDR1 and CDR2 from the germline V gene are MGHRA and YSYEKL. The CDR3 sequence is 17 residues long. The CDR3 DNA is TGCGCCAGCAGCCAAGTTCTGGGTATGGGGCTTACAGATACGCAGTATTTT. The encoded protein is CASSQVLGMGLTDTQYF.

The rearrangement uses TRBV6-5 and TRBJ2-3, with unresolved D. Trimming removed 6 bases at V and 8 bases at J, with 15 bases between. The CDR3 loop spans 13 amino acids. CDR1 is MNHEY and CDR2 is SVGAGI in the germline V gene. The CDR3 sequence: CASRHPTQVTQYF. The DNA of the CDR3 is TGTGCCAGCAGACACCCGACCCAGGTTACGCAGTATTTT.